Listed here is a single TCR beta chain. Its antigen remains unknown. The sample belongs to a study of T cell responses to AZD1222 COVID-19 vaccine. The table came from immunoSEQ multiplex PCR; TCRdb's copy has only in-frame clones and leaves some out. The sample has about 140,000 clones, and its top ten clones hold approximately 2%. The study's findings and limits: Baseline seropositivity occurred in only six AZD1222 recipients.

V lost 4 bases to trimming and J lost 7 bases; unmatched junction nucleotides: 7. The CDR3 runs to 13 residues. Looked up from germline, CDR1 is SGHRS and CDR2 is YFSETQ. This clonotype originated in an adult in good health. Sequences were obtained from peripheral blood. V is TRBV5-1 and J is TRBJ1-2; 7 nucleotides match TRBD1. This CDR3 is CASSGTASGGYTF. DNA of the CDR3: TGCGCCAGCAGCGGGACAGCTTCGGGTGGCTACACCTTC.